This record covers a single T cell receptor (beta chain). Its matching antigen is unknown. CDR3 length equals 14 residues. Germline V gene lookup returns CDR1 LNHDA and CDR2 SQIVND (reference sequence). V lost 8 bases, J lost 9 bases, and 22 bases lay in between. The data were taken from a study of T cell responses to AZD1222 COVID-19 vaccine. Study observations and caveats: Most donors were white British and more were female, and clonal diversity was possibly underestimated. Only 5 or 6 people who got AZD1222 tested seropositive at baseline.

Generated by immunoSEQ multiplex PCR, the TCRdb table keeps only in-frame clones and is missing some. The table shows 130,000 or so clones, with 90% occurring only once. The TCR sequence derives from an adult in good health. The input for sequencing was peripheral blood, taken on day 0 of AZD1222 vaccination. The chain carries TRBV19 and TRBJ1-2; TRBD1 is a possible D gene (6 bases). CDR3 in amino acids: CASLASGGARSYTF. CDR3 nucleotide sequence: TGTGCCAGTCTCGCCAGTGGGGGGGCGCGGAGCTACACCTTC.